A selection of T cell receptor beta chains follows, all from one sample in a study of cytomegalovirus exposure and HLA in healthy donors. Sequencing was performed with immunoSEQ multiplex PCR; in TCRdb, only in-frame clones are kept and a portion is missing. The sample has under 250,000 clones; about 72% are singletons. Specimen: PBMCs. Every receptor here comes from a male donor in good health and CMV-seronegative. CDR3s include the opening cysteine and the closing phenylalanine or tryptophan. A D gene is named only where the DNA matches it firmly. A row's size may be missing; if present it is once, few, many or a size class.

>-|TRBJ2-7|TRBV18|-
CASSPQSGSEQYF
TGTGCCAGCTCACCACAGTCGGGGTCCGAGCAGTACTTC
>-|TRBJ2-2|TRBV7-9|-
CSSSSRGLGTGELFF
TGTTCCAGCAGCTCTCGGGGGTTGGGCACCGGGGAGCTGTTTTTT
>TRBD2|TRBJ2-4|TRBV9|-
CASSVDKESGSYDSIQYF
TGTGCCAGCAGCGTAGATAAAGAAAGCGGGAGTTATGATAGCATTCAGTACTTC
>TRBD1|TRBJ1-3|TRBV6-5|-
CASSNTGGSGNTIYF
TGTGCCAGCAGTAATACAGGGGGTTCTGGAAACACCATATATTTT
>-|TRBJ2-3|TRBV6-1|few
CASSDLQVTDTQYF
TGTGCCAGCAGTGATTTGCAGGTCACAGATACGCAGTATTTT
>TRBD1|TRBJ1-5|TRBV19|once
CASRFGQVNQPQHF
TGTGCCAGTAGGTTCGGACAGGTCAATCAGCCCCAGCATTTT
>-|TRBJ2-7|TRBV10-3|-
CAISESKQGPYYEQYF
TGTGCCATCAGTGAGTCCAAGCAGGGGCCTTACTACGAGCAGTACTTC
>-|TRBJ1-4|TRBV28|-
CASSLLPVEKLFF
TGTGCCAGCAGTTTATTACCGGTGGAAAAACTGTTTTTT
>-|TRBJ2-1|TRBV28|few
CASSLFRDNNEQFF
TGTGCCAGCAGTTTATTCAGGGACAACAATGAGCAGTTCTTC
>TRBD1|TRBJ1-1|TRBV6-5|few
CASSGTGMNTEAFF
TGTGCCAGCAGTGGGACAGGGATGAACACTGAAGCTTTCTTT
>-|TRBJ1-4|TRBV9|once
CASSGGRGFQSEKLFF
TGTGCCAGCAGCGGGGGGAGGGGGTTCCAGAGCGAAAAACTGTTTTTT
>-|TRBJ2-7|TRBV5-1|-
CASSLGAAGGYEQYF
TGCGCCAGCAGCTTGGGAGCCGCAGGGGGGTACGAGCAGTACTTC
>-|TRBJ2-5|TRBV10-3|-
CAISESIGVGQETQYF
TGTGCCATCAGTGAGTCGATAGGCGTCGGGCAAGAGACCCAGTACTTC
>TRBD2|TRBJ2-5|TRBV9|once
CASSAGLAPMRETQYF
TGTGCCAGCAGCGCAGGACTAGCGCCAATGCGAGAGACCCAGTACTTC
>-|TRBJ2-2|TRBV7-3|-
CASSPELPGTTNTGELFF
TGTGCCAGCAGCCCCGAATTGCCCGGGACAACGAACACCGGGGAGCTGTTTTTT
>TRBD2|TRBJ2-7|TRBV7-9|-
CASSLISGRSYEQYF
TGTGCCAGCAGCTTAATAAGCGGGAGATCCTACGAGCAGTACTTC
>TRBD2|TRBJ2-1|TRBV28|-
CASSLRPGTSGTRRAYNEQFF
TGTGCCAGCAGTTTACGGCCCGGGACTAGCGGAACCCGGAGGGCCTACAATGAGCAGTTCTTC
>-|TRBJ2-7|TRBV4-2|-
CASSQRLTAYEQYF
TGTGCCAGCAGCCAACGACTGACAGCCTACGAGCAGTACTTC
>-|TRBJ2-3|TRBV6-1|few
CASSESLTSTDTQYF
TGTGCCAGCAGTGAATCACTAACTAGCACAGATACGCAGTATTTT
>-|TRBJ2-7|TRBV28|-
CASSLRVPYEQYF
TGTGCCAGCAGTTTGAGGGTCCCCTACGAGCAGTACTTC
>TRBD1|TRBJ1-6|TRBV5-6|once
CASSLEGGDSPLHF
TGTGCCAGCAGCTTGGAAGGGGGCGACTCACCCCTCCACTTT
>TRBD2|TRBJ2-3|TRBV25-1|-
CASSGLAGYTDTQYF
TGTGCCAGCAGTGGGCTAGCGGGGTACACAGATACGCAGTATTTT
>TRBD2|TRBJ2-1|TRBV11-2|-
CASSSSGRNEQFF
TGTGCCAGCAGCTCGAGCGGGAGAAATGAGCAGTTCTTC
>TRBD1|TRBJ2-7|TRBV4-2|-
CASGRTGDYEQYF
TGTGCCAGCGGGCGGACAGGAGACTACGAGCAGTACTTC
>TRBD2|TRBJ2-5|TRBV7-6|-
CASSLALAGVGETQYF
TGTGCCAGCAGCTTAGCGTTAGCGGGAGTAGGGGAGACCCAGTACTTC
>-|TRBJ2-3|TRBV7-3|-
CASSLNREDTQYF
TGTGCCAGCAGCTTAAATCGGGAGGATACGCAGTATTTT
>TRBD2|TRBJ2-7|TRBV10-2|few
CASSLRAGDPEQYF
TGCGCCAGCAGTTTAAGAGCGGGAGATCCCGAGCAGTACTTC
>TRBD2|TRBJ2-3|TRBV7-3|-
CASSPSGSTDTQYF
TGTGCCAGCAGCCCTAGCGGGAGCACAGATACGCAGTATTTT
>-|TRBJ1-5|TRBV5-8|-
CASSLGYSNQPQHF
TGTGCCAGCAGCTTGGGTTATAGCAATCAGCCCCAGCATTTT